The 5 T cell receptor beta chains below all came from one sample that was sequenced in a study of blood T cell repertoires in COVID-19. Assay used: immunoSEQ multiplex PCR; TCRdb lists only in-frame clones, some missing. The table records 9,500 to 15,000 clones, around 70% of them present only once. The material sequenced was peripheral blood. The source is a man between 60 and 75 years old with COVID-19, enrolled during active disease.

This chain links TRBV7-9 with TRBJ1-2; possibly TRBD1 for D (5 bases). CDR1 SEHNR and CDR2 FQNEAQ come from the germline V gene (reference sequence). The V end was cut by 1 base, the J end by 8 bases, with 14 bases between. The CDR3 has 14 residues. CDR3 loop: CASSLVAGLGGYTF. CDR3 sequence (DNA): TGTGCCAGCAGCTTAGTGGCAGGGCTTGGCGGCTACACCTTC. The complete variable domain, with remaining parts taken from reference TRBV7-9 and TRBJ1-2, reads DTGVSQNPRHKITKRGQNVTFRCDPISEHNRLYWYRQTLGQGPEFLTYFQNEAQLEKSRLLSDRFSAERPKGSFSTLEIQRTEQGDSAMYLCASSLVAGLGGYTFGSGTRLTVV.

The chain uses TRBV6-5 and TRBJ2-3, with TRBD2 identical over 8 bases. Germline V gene lookup returns CDR1 MNHEY and CDR2 SVGAGI. The CDR3 extends over 15 amino acids. The junction had 7 bases not matched to a gene; V was cut back by 6 bases and J by 2 bases. CDR3 sequence (DNA): TGTGCCAGCAGGAACGGGGGGGCCCACACAGATACGCAGTATTTT. It translates to CASRNGGAHTDTQYF.

This rearrangement joins TRBV9 to TRBJ2-1; 10 nucleotides match TRBD2. V lost 4 bases and J lost 4; bases outside the gene matches: 2. CDR3 size: 14 residues. CDR1 SGDLS and CDR2 YYNGEE come from the germline V gene. In DNA, the CDR3 is TGTGCCAGCAGCTGGACTAGCGGTTACAATGAGCAGTTCTTC. It is translated as CASSWTSGYNEQFF.

The CDR3 protein is CASSLGTGQETQYF. CDR3 DNA sequence: TGTGCCAGCAGCTTGGGGACAGGCCAAGAGACCCAGTACTTC. The chain joins TRBV5-4 to TRBJ2-5; 7 bases line up with TRBD1. V lost 0 bases, J lost 1 base, and 0 bases stayed unmatched. Germline assignment: CDR1 SGHNT and CDR2 YYREEE (reference sequence). This CDR3 spans 14 amino acids.

CDR3 sequence reads: CASSPGDWEYEQYV. In nucleotides, the CDR3 is TGTGCCAGCAGCCCGGGGGACTGGGAATACGAGCAGTACGTC. This sequence joins TRBV7-9 and TRBJ2-7; possibly TRBD2 for D (6 bases). Trimming stripped 5 bases from V and 4 bases from J, with 15 bases between. Looked up from germline, CDR1 is SEHNR and CDR2 is FQNEAQ (reference sequence). The CDR3 has 14 residues.